This entry concerns a single T cell receptor (beta chain). Participants were placed into cohorts based on the clinical history they reported. Produced via immunoSEQ multiplex PCR; TCRdb's table is partial and in-frame only. The sample holds some 180,000 clones, roughly nine tenths seen once. The germline V and J ends were trimmed by 0 bases and 4 bases, with 19 bases remaining between them. This CDR3 region has 19 residues. CDR1 is LGHDT, CDR2 YNNKEL, per germline (reference sequence). The source of the sample is a study of blood T cell repertoires in COVID-19. Material for sequencing was PBMCs or T cells enriched from blood (not recorded which). This sequence joins TRBV3-1 (or the pseudogene TRBV3-2) and TRBJ2-6, with D perhaps TRBD2 (7 bases). This sequence was found in a woman between 40 and 50 years old in a cohort exposed to, infected with or recovered from COVID-19 (not recorded which). The CDR3 DNA sequence: TGTGCCAGCAGCCAAGAAATGAGGGGGGGCGCAGCGGGGGCCAACGTCCTGACTTTC. Its protein is CASSQEMRGGAAGANVLTF.